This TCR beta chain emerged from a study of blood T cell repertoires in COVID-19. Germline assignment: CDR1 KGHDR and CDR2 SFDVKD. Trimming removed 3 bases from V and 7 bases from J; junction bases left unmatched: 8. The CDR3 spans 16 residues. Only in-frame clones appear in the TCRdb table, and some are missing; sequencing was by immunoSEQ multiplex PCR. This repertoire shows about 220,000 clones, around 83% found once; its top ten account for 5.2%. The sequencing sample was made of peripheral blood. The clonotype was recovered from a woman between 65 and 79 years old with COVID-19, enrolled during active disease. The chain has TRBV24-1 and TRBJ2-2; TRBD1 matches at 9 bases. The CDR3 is CATSDTPGQGRGELFF. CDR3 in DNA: TGTGCCACCAGTGATACTCCGGGACAGGGTCGCGGGGAGCTGTTTTTT.